The 32 T cell receptor beta chains presented below share a single source sample, sequenced in a study of cytomegalovirus exposure and HLA in healthy donors. The PCR had 60 Vbeta and 13 Jbeta primers. Profiled with immunoSEQ multiplex PCR; TCRdb holds only in-frame clones, not every one. This table holds around 140,000 clones, 72% found once. Sequences were obtained from PBMCs. These receptors were taken from a man aged 50-60 years in good health and CMV-seropositive.

V usage is TRBV28 and J usage is TRBJ1-2; D perhaps matches TRBD1 (5 bases). The CDR3 sequence is 13 residues long. CDR1 MDHEN and CDR2 SYDVKM come from the germline V gene. V lost 3 bases and J lost 7, with 12 bases in between. The CDR3 coding sequence is TGTGCCAGCAGTTTTGGGGGGGTGCCTGGCTACACCTTC. Protein: CASSFGGVPGYTF.

This chain links TRBV2 with TRBJ1-6; D remains ambiguous. CDR1 and CDR2 (germline): SNHLY, FYNNEI. The germline V and J ends were trimmed by 10 bases and 8 bases, with 12 bases remaining between them. The length of the CDR3 is 12 residues. The CDR3 bases are TGTGCCACCTCGGCGGGTTATTCACCCCTCCACTTT. It encodes CATSAGYSPLHF.

V usage is TRBV28 and J usage is TRBJ2-3, with a weak D call TRBD2 (6 bases). The CDR3 runs 14 residues. V was clipped by 6 bases and J by 3 bases, with 13 bases between them. The V gene's germline CDR1 is MDHEN and CDR2 SYDVKM. CDR3 DNA: TGTGCCAGCAGCCCCGGAGGGTCTACAGATACGCAGTATTTT. Translating it yields CASSPGGSTDTQYF. The complete variable domain, with remaining parts taken from reference TRBV28 and TRBJ2-3, reads DVKVTQSSRYLVKRTGEKVFLECVQDMDHENMFWYRQDPGLGLRLIYFSYDVKMKEKGDIPEGYSVSREKKERFSLILESASTNQTSMYLCASSPGGSTDTQYFGPGTRLTVL.

The sample holds a few counts of this clone. This rearrangement joins TRBV11-2 to TRBJ2-3, with D unclear. Germline V lookup: CDR1 SGHAT, CDR2 FQNNGV. The CDR3 is made up of 13 amino acids. V was trimmed by 7 bases and J by 0 bases, leaving 8 bases between them. The CDR3 loop is CASIRFSTDTQYF. CDR3 DNA: TGTGCCAGCATTCGGTTTAGCACAGATACGCAGTATTTT.

The chain joins TRBV2 to TRBJ2-3; TRBD1 is a possible D gene (5 bases). V gave up 7 bases and J gave up 1 base, with 15 bases separating them. The germline gives CDR1 SNHLY, CDR2 FYNNEI. The CDR3 spans 15 residues. The CDR3 DNA reads as TGTGCCAGCACTTTTTTTGGGGCCGGCACAGATACGCAGTATTTT. Translated, it gives CASTFFGAGTDTQYF.

There are a few counts of this clone. V and J are TRBV5-1 and TRBJ1-1; perhaps TRBD1 as D (6 bases). Germline V CDR1 and CDR2: SGHRS, YFSETQ. The V and J ends lost 5 bases and 4 bases respectively, with 15 bases between them. The CDR3 has 14 residues. CDR3 amino acids: CASRGQRLVTEAFF. In nucleotides, the CDR3 is TGCGCCAGCAGAGGACAGCGGTTGGTCACTGAAGCTTTCTTT.

The gene calls are TRBV14 and TRBJ1-2; weak D call: TRBD1 (5 bases). V dropped 4 bases and J dropped 4 bases, with 16 bases sitting between them. CDR1 SGHDN and CDR2 FVKESK come from the germline V gene. The length of the CDR3 is 15 residues. This CDR3 is CASSPNPGPGYGYTF. Here the CDR3 DNA reads TGTGCCAGCAGCCCCAATCCAGGGCCAGGCTATGGCTACACCTTC. Filled out from reference TRBV14 and TRBJ1-2, the complete variable domain reads EAGVTQFPSHSVIEKGQTVTLRCDPISGHDNLYWYRRVMGKEIKFLLHFVKESKQDESGMPNNRFLAERTGGTYSTLKVQPAELEDSGVYFCASSPNPGPGYGYTFGSGTRLTVV.

The chain uses TRBV7-2 and TRBJ2-2, with D maybe TRBD2 (6 bases). Germline V gene data show CDR1 as SGHTA and CDR2 as FQGNSA. The V end lost 2 bases, the J end lost 0 bases, and 10 bases lay between the germline ends. The CDR3 has 16 residues. DNA of the CDR3: TGTGCCAGCAGCTTAAGGGCGGGAACGAACACCGGGGAGCTGTTTTTT. This translates into CASSLRAGTNTGELFF.

The rearrangement joins TRBV23-1 to TRBJ2-7; D possibly corresponds to TRBD1 (5 bases). TRBV23-1 is known as an ORF, though its function is uncertain. V lost 0 bases and J lost 2, with 14 bases in between. The CDR3 covers 16 residues. CDR3 residues: CASSQSEQAWPYEQYF. CDR3 bases: TGCGCCAGCAGTCAATCGGAACAGGCCTGGCCCTACGAGCAGTACTTC.

This clone showed up just a few times. The chain links TRBV7-2 to TRBJ1-3; D remains unclear. There are 14 residues in the CDR3. CDR1 and CDR2 from the germline V gene are SGHTA and FQGNSA. Trimming removed 5 bases from V and 0 bases from J, with 8 bases in between. CDR3 DNA sequence: TGTGCCAGCAGCCCAGGAAACTCTGGAAACACCATATATTTT. This gives the protein CASSPGNSGNTIYF. The full variable domain, with the rest looked up from reference TRBV7-2 and TRBJ1-3, is GAGVSQSPSNKVTEKGKDVELRCDPISGHTALYWYRQSLGQGLEFLIYFQGNSAPDKSGLPSDRFSAERTGGSVSTLTIQRTQQEDSAVYLCASSPGNSGNTIYFGEGSWLTVV.

The gene calls are TRBV27 and TRBJ1-2; 7 nucleotides line up with TRBD1. Germline CDR1 and CDR2: MNHEY and SMNVEV (reference sequence). The CDR3 has 13 residues. Trimming removed 4 bases from V and 5 bases from J; junction bases left unmatched: 4. CDR3 nucleotide sequence: TGTGCCAGCAGTTCAAGACAGGGATATGGCTACACCTTC. The encoded protein is CASSSRQGYGYTF.

The gene calls are TRBV5-4 and TRBJ2-1; 7 bases match TRBD1. The CDR3 length is 14 residues. Germline V gives CDR1 SGHNT, CDR2 YYREEE (reference sequence). V trimming: 4 bases; J trimming: 8 bases; junction bases outside the gene matches: 9. As DNA, the CDR3 is TGTGCCAGCAGCCAAACACAGGGGAACCATGAGCAGTTCTTC. It specifies CASSQTQGNHEQFF.

The chain is built from TRBV5-1 and TRBJ2-2; 7 bases match TRBD1. This CDR3 spans 14 amino acids. Germline-derived CDR1 and CDR2 are SGHRS and YFSETQ. V lost 3 bases, J lost 1 base, and 0 bases stayed unmatched. CDR3 residues: CASSWDRNTGELFF. The CDR3 DNA reads as TGCGCCAGCAGCTGGGACAGGAACACCGGGGAGCTGTTTTTT. Complete variable domain (other parts from reference TRBV5-1 and TRBJ2-2): KAGVTQTPRYLIKTRGQQVTLSCSPISGHRSVSWYQQTPGQGLQFLFEYFSETQRNKGNFPGRFSGRQFSNSRSEMNVSTLELGDSALYLCASSWDRNTGELFFGEGSRLTVL.

This chain joins TRBV11-3 and TRBJ1-3; D gene uncertain. The germline CDR1 and CDR2 sequences are SGHNT and YENEEA. V was clipped by 5 bases and J by 1 base, with 15 bases between them. The CDR3 runs to 16 residues. The CDR3 loop reads CASSAGRRLSGNTIYF. The CDR3 coding sequence is TGTGCCAGCAGCGCTGGGAGACGATTATCTGGAAACACCATATATTTT.

This clone turned up a few times. DNA of the CDR3: TGTGCCAGCAGTGAACGGGTGAGGAATGGCTACACCTTC. As protein: CASSERVRNGYTF. The chain has TRBV2 and TRBJ1-2; D is undetermined. V lost 2 bases to trimming and J lost 6 bases, with 10 bases between them. The CDR3 is made up of 13 amino acids. Germline V gene sequence: CDR1 SNHLY, CDR2 FYNNEI. The variable domain in full, completed from reference TRBV2 and TRBJ1-2, reads EPEVTQTPSHQVTQMGQEVILRCVPISNHLYFYWYRQILGQKVEFLVSFYNNEISEKSEIFDDQFSVERPDGSNFTLKIRSTKLEDSAMYFCASSERVRNGYTFGSGTRLTVV.

A single count supports this clone. The V call is TRBV19, the J call TRBJ1-5, with D perhaps matching TRBD1 (6 bases). Germline V gene data show CDR1 as LNHDA and CDR2 as SQIVND (reference sequence). This CDR3 region has 15 residues. Trimming shortened V by 6 bases and J by 5 bases, and 17 bases separated the two germline ends. CDR3 DNA: TGTGCCAGTAGACCGGGACAAAGAGACTATCAGCCCCAGCATTTT. This encodes CASRPGQRDYQPQHF.

The chain employs TRBV19 and TRBJ1-1; D gene uncertain. Trimming removed 5 bases from V and 5 bases from J, with 18 bases in between. In germline, CDR1 is LNHDA, CDR2 SQIVND (reference sequence). The CDR3 loop spans 15 amino acids. The CDR3, as DNA: TGTGCCAGTAGTGCCCCCTTGGAGGGTGGGACTGAAGCTTTCTTT. Translating it yields CASSAPLEGGTEAFF.

The V gene is TRBV9, the J gene TRBJ2-1; D may be TRBD2 (6 bases). The germline gives CDR1 SGDLS, CDR2 YYNGEE. There are 14 residues in the CDR3. The V gene lost 0 bases and the J gene lost 7 bases, with 11 bases spanning the gap. The CDR3 region has the DNA TGTGCCAGCAGCGTAGATACGGCGGGGAATGAGCAGTTCTTC. It codes for CASSVDTAGNEQFF.

The chain couples TRBV7-3 to TRBJ2-2; 16 nucleotides line up with TRBD2. Germline CDR1 and CDR2: SGHTA and FQGTGA. The CDR3 length is 17 residues. Trimming took 5 bases from V and 5 from J; bases not matched to a gene: 5. The CDR3 protein is CASSPGLAGGRTGELFF. CDR3 DNA: TGTGCCAGCAGCCCGGGACTAGCGGGAGGGCGGACCGGGGAGCTGTTTTTT. Looking up the rest from reference TRBV7-3 and TRBJ2-2 gives the full variable domain: GAGVSQTPSNKVTEKGKYVELRCDPISGHTALYWYRQSLGQGPEFLIYFQGTGAADDSGLPNDRFFAVRPEGSVSTLKIQRTERGDSAVYLCASSPGLAGGRTGELFFGEGSRLTVL.

The gene calls are TRBV29-1 and TRBJ2-3; 9 bases align to TRBD1. Germline CDR1 reads SQVTM; CDR2 reads ANQGSEA. J was trimmed by 5 bases and V by 3 bases; bases with no gene match: 12. The CDR3 length is 16 residues. Here the CDR3 reads CSVEVDRGIHRDTQYF. The CDR3 nucleotides are TGCAGCGTTGAGGTGGACAGGGGAATCCACAGAGATACGCAGTATTTT.

The chain is built from TRBV23-1 and TRBJ1-5, with 7 bases matching TRBD1. TRBV23-1 is assigned to the ORF class and has an uncertain function. The V gene end was trimmed by 11 bases and the J gene end by 2 bases; junction bases not matched to a gene: 9. The CDR3 consists of 14 residues. The CDR3, as DNA: TGCGCCCACCGACAGGGCCAGGGCAATCAGCCCCAGCATTTT. This encodes CAHRQGQGNQPQHF.

This clone was seen only once. The chain links TRBV5-1 to TRBJ1-6; D remains ambiguous. Germline V gene lookup returns CDR1 SGHRS and CDR2 YFSETQ. The CDR3 has 13 residues. Trimming left V 2 bases short and J 9 bases short, with 9 bases between. The CDR3 region has the DNA TGCGCCAGCAGCTTAGGAGAACGTTCACCCCTCCACTTT. It specifies CASSLGERSPLHF.

The V gene is TRBV11-2, the J gene TRBJ2-3; D is possibly TRBD2 (6 bases). The CDR3 is 16 amino acids. The V end lost 3 bases, the J end lost 1 base, and 14 bases lay between the germline ends. Germline lookup yields CDR1 SGHAT and CDR2 FQNNGV. CDR3 in amino acids: CASSFSTGAGTDTQYF. The CDR3 nucleotides are TGTGCCAGCAGCTTCTCTACGGGAGCTGGCACAGATACGCAGTATTTT.

The V gene is TRBV4-1, the J gene TRBJ2-7; 7 nucleotides align to TRBD2. Germline-derived CDR1 and CDR2 are MGHRA and YSYEKL. V dropped 3 bases and J dropped 6; count of bases not matched to a gene: 8. The CDR3 consists of 14 residues. The CDR3 bases are TGCGCCAGCAGCCAGGGGGGGAGGGATGGCGAGCAGTACTTC. Protein product: CASSQGGRDGEQYF.

J is TRBJ2-5 and V is TRBV2, with 8 positions matching TRBD2. This CDR3 has 16 amino acids. Germline V gene sequence: CDR1 SNHLY, CDR2 FYNNEI. The junction had 10 bases not matched to a gene; V was cut back by 0 bases and J by 7 bases. The CDR3: CASSEAQRGLAGTQYF. The CDR3 nucleotides read TGTGCCAGCAGTGAAGCACAGCGGGGCCTAGCGGGGACCCAGTACTTC.

This chain connects TRBV28 to TRBJ2-7; 13 bases match TRBD2. Germline V lookup: CDR1 MDHEN, CDR2 SYDVKM. Losses at the gene ends were 7 bases for V and 5 bases for J; bases not matched to a gene: 8. The CDR3 length is 15 residues. The CDR3 bases are TGTGCCAGCAAACTCGGGACTAGCGGGAAAGACGAGCAGTACTTC. The encoded protein is CASKLGTSGKDEQYF.

The chain links TRBV7-9 to TRBJ1-5; D may be TRBD1 (6 bases). The length of the CDR3 is 16 residues. Germline V gene lookup returns CDR1 SEHNR and CDR2 FQNEAQ (reference sequence). V shed 5 bases and J shed 2 bases, with 16 bases lying between them. The CDR3 here is CASSPWEGGGNQPQHF. In DNA, the CDR3 is TGTGCCAGCAGCCCCTGGGAGGGGGGCGGCAATCAGCCCCAGCATTTT.

A few counts support this clone. The sample carries other DNA sequences with the same CDR3. The chain couples TRBV4-1 to TRBJ2-3; 10 nucleotides line up with TRBD2. J gave up 5 bases and V 1 base, and 9 bases lay outside the gene matches. This CDR3 region has 17 residues. CDR1 and CDR2 (germline): MGHRA, YSYEKL. DNA for the CDR3: TGCGCCAGCAGCCAAGGTCTACTAGCGGGGAGTAAAGATACGCAGTATTTT. Protein sequence: CASSQGLLAGSKDTQYF.

V is TRBV5-8 and J is TRBJ1-4, with 10 bases fitting TRBD1. J lost 8 bases, V lost 4 bases, and 14 bases had no gene match. There are 17 residues in the CDR3. Germline CDR1 reads SGHTS; CDR2 reads YDEGEE. Here the CDR3 reads CASSPGTGAHSSEKLFF. CDR3 DNA sequence: TGTGCCAGCAGCCCCGGGACAGGGGCCCATTCCTCGGAAAAACTGTTTTTT.

This sequence joins TRBV19 and TRBJ2-3; 9 bases align to TRBD2. The CDR3 loop spans 14 amino acids. V was clipped by 7 bases and J by 1 base; unmatched bases: 3. CDR1 is LNHDA and CDR2 is SQIVND in the germline V gene (reference sequence). The CDR3 DNA reads TGTGCCAGTACCAGACTAGCGGGCACAGATACGCAGTATTTT. Translating gives CASTRLAGTDTQYF.

The chain links TRBV6-5 to TRBJ1-3; 7 bases are shared with TRBD1. Germline lookup yields CDR1 MNHEY and CDR2 SVGAGI. With V trimmed by 6 bases and J by 2 bases, 4 bases remained unmatched. The CDR3 length is 14 residues. CDR3 DNA: TGTGCCAGCAGCTCCGGGACAGCTGGAAACACCATATATTTT. It translates to CASSSGTAGNTIYF.

This sequence joins TRBV19 and TRBJ1-2; no firm D call. V lost 8 bases to trimming and J lost 1 base, with 23 bases between them. Germline V gene data show CDR1 as LNHDA and CDR2 as SQIVND (reference sequence). The CDR3 covers 17 residues. Here the CDR3 reads CASSRGGRAGSNYGYTF. CDR3 in DNA: TGTGCCAGTTCCCGGGGTGGGCGGGCCGGGAGTAACTATGGCTACACCTTC.